Below, 12 T cell receptor beta chains from the same sample are listed, as sequenced in a study of T cell responses to AZD1222 COVID-19 vaccine. Here immunoSEQ multiplex PCR was the method, and the copy in TCRdb shows in-frame clones only, minus some. The sample lists under 150,000 clones, almost 90% occurring once. The specimen comprised peripheral blood, sampled 28 days after the second AZD1222 dose. These receptors all stem from an adult who received the AZD1222 COVID-19 vaccine.

The V and J genes are TRBV14 and TRBJ1-4; 8 nucleotides agree with TRBD1. This CDR3 comprises 17 residues. The trim removed 1 base at V and 1 base at J, leaving 5 bases unmatched. The germline gives CDR1 SGHDN, CDR2 FVKESK. In DNA, the CDR3 is TGTGCCAGCAGCCAAGGGACAGGGATGGAAACTAATGAAAAACTGTTTTTT. Translated: CASSQGTGMETNEKLFF.

This clone occurred a few times. The gene calls are TRBV25-1 and TRBJ1-1; no clear D. Per germline, CDR1 MGHDK and CDR2 SYGVNS. V lost 3 bases, J lost 2 bases, and 7 bases lay in between. The CDR3 is 13 residues long. The CDR3 DNA follows: TGTGCCAGCAGTGAGGGTCCTAACACTGAAGCTTTCTTT. Its translation: CASSEGPNTEAFF. The variable domain in full, completed from reference TRBV25-1 and TRBJ1-1, reads EADIYQTPRYLVIGTGKKITLECSQTMGHDKMYWYQQDPGMELHLIHYSYGVNSTEKGDLSSESTVSRIRTEHFPLTLESARPSHTSQYLCASSEGPNTEAFFGQGTRLTVV.

V and J are TRBV4-2 and TRBJ1-1, with 8 nucleotides matching TRBD1. The CDR3 totals 16 residues. The V segment lost 4 bases and the J segment 0 bases; nucleotides outside the gene matches: 7. Germline loops: CDR1 LGHNA, CDR2 YNFKEQ. The CDR3 region has the DNA TGTGCCAGCAGCCCGAGGACAGGGCCCATGAACACTGAAGCTTTCTTT. Protein product: CASSPRTGPMNTEAFF.

The rearrangement joins TRBV5-1 to TRBJ1-4, with TRBD1 matching 7 bases. From germline, CDR1 is SGHRS and CDR2 YFSETQ. With 4 bases clipped from V and 6 bases from J, the junction kept 6 bases outside the gene matches. The CDR3 totals 14 residues. The CDR3 reads CASSAGGTDEKLFF. In DNA, the CDR3 is TGCGCCAGCAGCGCCGGGGGGACAGATGAAAAACTGTTTTTT.

This clone was seen a single time. The chain recombines TRBV7-2 with TRBJ2-2, with 14 nucleotides matching TRBD2. J was trimmed by 5 bases and V by 1 base; bases with no gene match: 0. CDR3 length: 16 residues. Germline values: CDR1 SGHTA, CDR2 FQGNSA. Here the CDR3 DNA reads TGTGCCAGCAGCTTAGGGACTAGCGGGAGGACCGGGGAGCTGTTTTTT. This gives the protein CASSLGTSGRTGELFF.

This clone was found a few times. This CDR3 is CASSLQQGARALHF. The CDR3 DNA reads as TGCGCCAGCAGCCTGCAACAGGGGGCCAGGGCCCTCCACTTT. This rearrangement joins TRBV5-1 to TRBJ1-6, with 9 bases aligning to TRBD1. J gave up 14 bases and V 4 bases, and 10 bases lay outside the gene matches. The germline CDR1 and CDR2 sequences are SGHRS and YFSETQ. This CDR3 is 14 amino acids long.

In this sample, this clone turned up once. V is TRBV6-5 and J is TRBJ2-1, with D hard to call. Germline loops: CDR1 MNHEY, CDR2 SVGAGI. Deletions cut 8 bases from V and 7 bases from J, with 12 bases between. CDR3 size: 12 residues. The CDR3 sequence: CASGTTKNEQFF. CDR3 coding DNA: TGTGCCAGCGGCACTACTAAAAATGAGCAGTTCTTC.

The J gene is TRBJ2-5, the V gene TRBV7-9, with D maybe TRBD2 (5 bases). V was shortened by 1 base and J by 4 bases, with 13 bases between the two germline ends. Germline V gene lookup returns CDR1 SEHNR and CDR2 FQNEAQ (reference sequence). This CDR3 contains 15 residues. The CDR3 sequence: CASSLGSGGAETQYF. The CDR3 coding sequence is TGTGCCAGCAGCTTAGGTTCTGGAGGAGCAGAGACCCAGTACTTC.

The rearrangement links TRBV9 to TRBJ2-1; TRBD2 is a possible D gene (7 bases). Trimming cost V 3 bases and J 9 bases, with 25 bases left between them. CDR3 size: 17 residues. CDR1 and CDR2 from the germline V gene are SGDLS and YYNGEE. The CDR3: CASSAGAAGVLYGEQFF. DNA of the CDR3: TGTGCCAGCAGCGCAGGGGCGGCGGGGGTATTATATGGTGAGCAGTTCTTC.

V is TRBV5-1 and J is TRBJ2-6; no reliable D call. Trimming shortened V by 3 bases and J by 3 bases, and 4 bases separated the two germline ends. The CDR3 runs to 13 residues. Germline lookup yields CDR1 SGHRS and CDR2 YFSETQ. For the CDR3, the DNA is TGCGCCAGCAGCTGGAATGGGGCCAACGTCCTGACTTTC. It codes for CASSWNGANVLTF.

The chain uses TRBV19 and TRBJ2-2; D is perhaps TRBD1 (6 bases). The V gene's germline CDR1 is LNHDA and CDR2 SQIVND (reference sequence). Trimming stripped 5 bases from V and 1 base from J, with 14 bases between. The CDR3 has 16 amino acids. Written as DNA, the CDR3 is TGTGCCAGTAGTCTGCGAGGACAGCTGAACACCGGGGAGCTGTTTTTT. Translated, it gives CASSLRGQLNTGELFF.

This sequence joins TRBV6-1 and TRBJ1-3; no reliable D call. The V gene lost 3 bases and the J gene lost 2 bases, with 5 bases spanning the gap. CDR1 is MNHNS, CDR2 SASEGT, per germline. This CDR3 has 13 amino acids. CDR3 residues: CASSDGAGNTIYF. Here the CDR3 DNA reads TGTGCCAGCAGTGATGGAGCTGGAAACACCATATATTTT.